This is a list of T cell receptor beta chains from one sample in a study of somatic mutations in cytotoxic T cells in rheumatoid arthritis. The assay was immunoSEQ multiplex PCR, and TCRdb's table has in-frame clones only and misses some. Counted here are approximately 4,800 clones, around 87% occurring once; the ten biggest clones make up approximately 35%. Sequencing used CD8+ T cells sorted from blood. The receptors come from a woman between 50 and 59 years old with rheumatoid arthritis. CDR3s include the opening cysteine and the closing phenylalanine or tryptophan. The D gene is left open where the match is weak. Rows give clone size only sometimes, using once, few, many, or a class for an expanded clone.

v_call: TRBV14
j_call: TRBJ2-1
clone_size: NA
d_call: NA
cdr3_nt: TGTGCCAGCAGCTTCAGCTCCTACAATGAGCAGTTCTTC
cdr3_aa: CASSFSSYNEQFF

v_call: TRBV19
j_call: TRBJ1-2
clone_size: NA
d_call: NA
cdr3_nt: TGTGCCAGTAGCCCAGGGATGATAGACTATGGCTACACCTTC
cdr3_aa: CASSPGMIDYGYTF

v_call: TRBV27
j_call: TRBJ2-3
clone_size: NA
d_call: NA
cdr3_nt: TGTGCCAGCAGTGAGACACCCTACACAGATACGCAGTATTTT
cdr3_aa: CASSETPYTDTQYF

v_call: TRBV5-1
j_call: TRBJ1-1
clone_size: once
d_call: NA
cdr3_nt: TGCGCCAGCAGCTTTACGTACGGTGAAATGAACACTGAAGCTTTCTTT
cdr3_aa: CASSFTYGEMNTEAFF

v_call: TRBV15
j_call: TRBJ2-5
clone_size: NA
d_call: TRBD1
cdr3_nt: TGTGCCACCAGCAGCCTCGGGTCGGGGACAGGAGAGACCCAGTACTTC
cdr3_aa: CATSSLGSGTGETQYF

v_call: TRBV2
j_call: TRBJ2-1
clone_size: NA
d_call: TRBD2
cdr3_nt: TGTGCCAGCAGTGACTCCGGGACTAGCGGGGGGAGTGAGCAGTTCTTC
cdr3_aa: CASSDSGTSGGSEQFF

v_call: TRBV5-4
j_call: TRBJ2-5
clone_size: NA
d_call: TRBD1
cdr3_nt: TGTGCCAGCACCAAAGACAGGGGGAGGGGGGAGACCCAGTACTTC
cdr3_aa: CASTKDRGRGETQYF

v_call: TRBV4-1
j_call: TRBJ2-7
clone_size: NA
d_call: NA
cdr3_nt: TGCGCCAGCAGCCAAGAACCTAGGGACATCCACGAGCAGTACTTC
cdr3_aa: CASSQEPRDIHEQYF

v_call: TRBV5-4
j_call: TRBJ2-7
clone_size: NA
d_call: NA
cdr3_nt: TGTGCCAGCAGCTTGCGTGCAGCGCAAACCTACGAGCAGTACTTC
cdr3_aa: CASSLRAAQTYEQYF

v_call: TRBV7-6
j_call: TRBJ1-1
clone_size: NA
d_call: NA
cdr3_nt: TGTGCCAGCAGCTTAGGGCAGAACACTGAAGCTTTCTTT
cdr3_aa: CASSLGQNTEAFF

v_call: TRBV5-1
j_call: TRBJ1-1
clone_size: NA
d_call: NA
cdr3_nt: TGCGCCAGCAGCTTGGTAGGAGTTAACACTGAAGCTTTCTTT
cdr3_aa: CASSLVGVNTEAFF

v_call: TRBV10-3
j_call: TRBJ2-3
clone_size: NA
d_call: NA
cdr3_nt: TGTGCCATCAGTGATCCCCCCAGGCCAGGGGGGGATACGCAGTATTTT
cdr3_aa: CAISDPPRPGGDTQYF

v_call: TRBV4-2
j_call: TRBJ2-3
clone_size: NA
d_call: TRBD2
cdr3_nt: TGTGCCAGCAGCCAAGAGTACGGGGGGTACACAGATACGCAGTATTTT
cdr3_aa: CASSQEYGGYTDTQYF

v_call: TRBV18
j_call: TRBJ2-3
clone_size: NA
d_call: TRBD2
cdr3_nt: TGTGCCAGCGGGGGGGATGTCAGCACAGATACGCAGTATTTT
cdr3_aa: CASGGDVSTDTQYF

v_call: TRBV6-6
j_call: TRBJ1-2
clone_size: NA
d_call: TRBD1
cdr3_nt: TGTGCCAGCAGTCAATTAACAGGGGGCGCTGGCTATGGCTACACCTTC
cdr3_aa: CASSQLTGGAGYGYTF

v_call: TRBV27
j_call: TRBJ2-7
clone_size: NA
d_call: NA
cdr3_nt: TGTGCCAGCAGTTCTCGGTTTTGGGGCACAGGGGAGGCCTACGAGCAGTACTTC
cdr3_aa: CASSSRFWGTGEAYEQYF

v_call: TRBV27
j_call: TRBJ2-6
clone_size: NA
d_call: NA
cdr3_nt: TGTGCCAGCAGCAATAACAGGGCTGGGGCCAACGTCCTGACTTTC
cdr3_aa: CASSNNRAGANVLTF

v_call: TRBV6-4
j_call: TRBJ2-7
clone_size: NA
d_call: TRBD1
cdr3_nt: TGTGCCATCCCGGACAGGTCCTACGAGCAGTACTTC
cdr3_aa: CAIPDRSYEQYF

v_call: TRBV2
j_call: TRBJ2-7
clone_size: NA
d_call: TRBD2
cdr3_nt: TGTGCCAGCAGTGAAGCTGGCAGCGGGGACTACGAGCAGTACTTC
cdr3_aa: CASSEAGSGDYEQYF

v_call: TRBV7-9
j_call: TRBJ1-2
clone_size: NA
d_call: NA
cdr3_nt: TGTGCCAGCAGCTCCAATCCCCTAGACAGACTCTATGGCTACACCTTC
cdr3_aa: CASSSNPLDRLYGYTF

v_call: TRBV25-1
j_call: TRBJ2-3
clone_size: NA
d_call: NA
cdr3_nt: TGTGCCAGCAGTGAATTACTAGCTGGGGATACGCAGTATTTT
cdr3_aa: CASSELLAGDTQYF

v_call: TRBV2
j_call: TRBJ2-3
clone_size: NA
d_call: NA
cdr3_nt: TGTGCCAGCAGTCAGCCGGACTTTGGGAAATTAGATACGCAGTATTTT
cdr3_aa: CASSQPDFGKLDTQYF

v_call: TRBV6-5
j_call: TRBJ2-7
clone_size: NA
d_call: NA
cdr3_nt: TGTGCCACCCAGGGGATTTCCTACGAGCAGTACTTC
cdr3_aa: CATQGISYEQYF

v_call: TRBV9
j_call: TRBJ2-7
clone_size: NA
d_call: NA
cdr3_nt: TGTGCCAGCAGCGTAGCTGACATTTCCTACGAGCAGTACTTC
cdr3_aa: CASSVADISYEQYF

v_call: TRBV9
j_call: TRBJ2-1
clone_size: NA
d_call: TRBD1
cdr3_nt: TGTGCCAGCAGCTGGACAGGGTCCAATGAGCAGTTCTTC
cdr3_aa: CASSWTGSNEQFF

v_call: TRBV5-1
j_call: TRBJ1-1
clone_size: once
d_call: NA
cdr3_nt: TGCGCCAGCAGCTTGGACAGGGCAGGGACTGAAGCTTTCTTT
cdr3_aa: CASSLDRAGTEAFF

v_call: TRBV6-6
j_call: TRBJ2-1
clone_size: NA
d_call: TRBD1
cdr3_nt: TGTGCCAGCAGTTTCCGGGACAGGTCTTTCTGGCAGTTCTTC
cdr3_aa: CASSFRDRSFWQFF

v_call: TRBV10-3
j_call: TRBJ1-6
clone_size: NA
d_call: NA
cdr3_nt: TGTGCCATCAGTGAGTCCGGAGGGAGGAGTTCCCCCCTCCACTTT
cdr3_aa: CAISESGGRSSPLHF

v_call: TRBV9
j_call: TRBJ1-2
clone_size: NA
d_call: NA
cdr3_nt: TGTGCCAGCAGCGGGTTTGGAGGCGCCGCCCGCGGCTACACCTTC
cdr3_aa: CASSGFGGAARGYTF

v_call: TRBV23-1
j_call: TRBJ2-7
clone_size: few
d_call: NA
cdr3_nt: TGCGCCAGCAGTCAATCGAGAAGGGGCCCGCTCTACGAGCAGTACTTC
cdr3_aa: CASSQSRRGPLYEQYF

v_call: TRBV5-5
j_call: TRBJ1-2
clone_size: NA
d_call: NA
cdr3_nt: TGTGCCAGCAGCTTGGTACGGATCCGGGAAAACTATGGCTACACCTTC
cdr3_aa: CASSLVRIRENYGYTF

v_call: TRBV30
j_call: TRBJ1-2
clone_size: NA
d_call: TRBD1
cdr3_nt: TGTGCCTGGAGAAAGGGGGCCGGCTATGGCTACACCTTC
cdr3_aa: CAWRKGAGYGYTF

v_call: TRBV5-1
j_call: TRBJ1-1
clone_size: NA
d_call: TRBD1
cdr3_nt: TGCGCCAGCAGCTTGGGGCAGGGGGTTACTGAAGCTTTCTTT
cdr3_aa: CASSLGQGVTEAFF

v_call: TRBV5-8
j_call: TRBJ2-7
clone_size: NA
d_call: TRBD2
cdr3_nt: TGTGCCAGCAGCTTCGAGCTAGCGGGGGCCGCATACGAGCAGTACTTC
cdr3_aa: CASSFELAGAAYEQYF

v_call: TRBV7-9
j_call: TRBJ2-6
clone_size: NA
d_call: NA
cdr3_nt: TGTGCCAGCAGCGCACCCAGCTCTGGGGCCAACGTCCTGACTTTC
cdr3_aa: CASSAPSSGANVLTF

v_call: TRBV15
j_call: TRBJ2-5
clone_size: NA
d_call: NA
cdr3_nt: TGTGCCACCAGCAGTTCTCAGGGATTGGAGACCCAGTACTTC
cdr3_aa: CATSSSQGLETQYF

v_call: TRBV5-8
j_call: TRBJ2-7
clone_size: NA
d_call: TRBD2
cdr3_nt: TGTGCCAGCAGCTTCGAGCTAGCGGGGGCCGCATACGAGCAGTACTTC
cdr3_aa: CASSFELAGAAYEQYF

v_call: TRBV7-9
j_call: TRBJ1-4
clone_size: NA
d_call: NA
cdr3_nt: TGTGCCAGCAGCTCGGGACTGAATGAAAAACTGTTTTTT
cdr3_aa: CASSSGLNEKLFF

v_call: TRBV29-1
j_call: TRBJ2-7
clone_size: NA
d_call: TRBD2
cdr3_nt: TGCAGCGTTGAGATTCTGACTAGCGGGGCTTACGAGCAGTACTTC
cdr3_aa: CSVEILTSGAYEQYF

v_call: TRBV4-3
j_call: TRBJ1-5
clone_size: NA
d_call: TRBD1
cdr3_nt: TGCGCCAGCAGCCAGGGGACAGGGGTGAATCAGCCCCAGCATTTT
cdr3_aa: CASSQGTGVNQPQHF

v_call: TRBV29-1
j_call: TRBJ2-1
clone_size: once
d_call: NA
cdr3_nt: TGCAGCGTTGCAGGCGCCAGCTACAATGAGCAGTTCTTC
cdr3_aa: CSVAGASYNEQFF

v_call: TRBV18
j_call: TRBJ1-5
clone_size: once
d_call: NA
cdr3_nt: TGTGCCAGCTCACTGCGGACAGCAGACAATCAGCCCCAGCATTTT
cdr3_aa: CASSLRTADNQPQHF

v_call: TRBV9
j_call: TRBJ1-2
clone_size: NA
d_call: NA
cdr3_nt: TGTGCCAGCGGGTCAGGGAGGGGGTATGGCTACACCTTC
cdr3_aa: CASGSGRGYGYTF

v_call: TRBV19
j_call: TRBJ2-2
clone_size: NA
d_call: TRBD2
cdr3_nt: TGTGCCAGTAGTATATTAGCGGGGGCGAACACCGGGGAGCTGTTTTTT
cdr3_aa: CASSILAGANTGELFF

v_call: TRBV2
j_call: TRBJ1-2
clone_size: medium-sized
d_call: NA
cdr3_nt: TGTGCCAGCACAGAAGCCCTTCTTTTCCGCTATGGCTACACCTTC
cdr3_aa: CASTEALLFRYGYTF

v_call: TRBV10-3
j_call: TRBJ2-1
clone_size: NA
d_call: NA
cdr3_nt: TGTGCCATCATGAGCAACTCCTACAATGAGCAGTTCTTC
cdr3_aa: CAIMSNSYNEQFF

v_call: TRBV11-1
j_call: TRBJ2-7
clone_size: NA
d_call: TRBD2
cdr3_nt: TGTGCCAGCAGCCCCCCGAGGATAGCGGGATTCTTTGGGCCCCTCGAGCAGTACTTC
cdr3_aa: CASSPPRIAGFFGPLEQYF

v_call: TRBV5-1
j_call: TRBJ2-6
clone_size: NA
d_call: NA
cdr3_nt: TGCGCCAGCAGTAGGGGGATGTCTGGGGCCAACGTCCTGACTTTC
cdr3_aa: CASSRGMSGANVLTF